Included here is one T cell receptor beta chain sequence, with context. The antigen remains undetermined. The data are from a study of blood T cells in healthy people across ages. Study results and caveats: Using unsorted PBMCs precluded a conclusive naive versus antigen-experienced comparison. Changes seen in expanded clonotypes were possibly confounded by donor CMV status left unknown.

J was trimmed by 0 bases and V by 7 bases; bases with no gene match: 5. Germline assignment: CDR1 SNHLY and CDR2 FYNNEI. This CDR3 contains 14 residues. Then a second PCR, running roughly 7 to 11 cycles, was carried out with a sample-barcoded 5' primer and a J-beta primer mix. MiXCR, applied by TCRdb to the 5' RACE reads, yields one record per CDR3 protein. The profile shows some 1.7 million distinct CDR3 sequences, 28% of them singletons. Sequenced input: blood. This sequence joins TRBV2 and TRBJ2-7; 8 bases align to TRBD1. The sequence derives from a young woman in good health. Here the CDR3 DNA reads TGTGCCAGCACGAGGGACAGGTCCTCCTACGAGCAGTACTTC. It translates to CASTRDRSSYEQYF.